The 8 T cell receptor beta chains in this list originate from one sample, sequenced in a study of blood T cell repertoires in COVID-19. Method: immunoSEQ multiplex PCR; TCRdb's copy keeps in-frame clones and lacks some. The sample has 150,000 or so clones, around 83% seen once. Sequencing input: peripheral blood. The receptors were sampled from a woman in her forties or fifties in a cohort sampled during active or convalescent COVID-19.

The CDR3: CASSEFERGETDTQYF. In nucleotides, the CDR3 is TGTGCCAGCAGTGAATTTGAACGGGGGGAGACAGATACGCAGTATTTT. The rearrangement links TRBV2 to TRBJ2-3; 7 nucleotides agree with TRBD2. Germline V gene sequence: CDR1 SNHLY, CDR2 FYNNEI. CDR3 length: 16 residues. With 2 bases clipped from V and 3 bases from J, the junction kept 8 bases outside the gene matches.

This CDR3 is CASSPTTNYGYTF. The CDR3 nucleotides are TGTGCCAGCAGTCCCACCACAAACTATGGCTACACCTTC. The chain combines TRBV6-5 with TRBJ1-2; D unclear. Germline loops: CDR1 MNHEY, CDR2 SVGAGI. This CDR3 spans 13 amino acids. V lost 5 bases and J lost 2, with 9 bases in between.

The chain is built from TRBV7-3 and TRBJ2-7; D possibly corresponds to TRBD2 (5 bases). There are 15 residues in the CDR3. The germline V and J ends were trimmed by 0 bases and 4 bases, with 13 bases remaining between them. Germline assignment: CDR1 SGHTA and CDR2 FQGTGA. This chain's CDR3 is CASSLTGKAGYEQYF. The CDR3 DNA sequence: TGTGCCAGCAGCTTAACGGGAAAGGCGGGTTACGAGCAGTACTTC.

The rearrangement links TRBV6-6 to TRBJ2-1; 8 bases align to TRBD2. Trimming took 8 bases from V and 2 from J; bases not matched to a gene: 2. Per the germline V gene, CDR1 is MNHNY and CDR2 is SVGAGI (reference sequence). The CDR3 runs 13 residues. CDR3 amino acids: CASQAGAYNEQFF. CDR3 coding DNA: TGTGCCAGCCAAGCGGGGGCCTACAATGAGCAGTTCTTC.

The chain has TRBV7-2 and TRBJ2-5; maybe TRBD2 (5 bases). Germline-derived CDR1 and CDR2 are SGHTA and FQGNSA. The V end lost 5 bases, the J end lost 10 bases, and 17 bases lay between the germline ends. The CDR3 consists of 13 residues. In DNA form, the CDR3 reads TGTGCCAGCAGCACCCAGGCACCTCGGGACCAGTACTTC. This gives the protein CASSTQAPRDQYF. The full variable domain, with the rest looked up from reference TRBV7-2 and TRBJ2-5, is GAGVSQSPSNKVTEKGKDVELRCDPISGHTALYWYRQSLGQGLEFLIYFQGNSAPDKSGLPSDRFSAERTGGSVSTLTIQRTQQEDSAVYLCASSTQAPRDQYFGPGTRLLVL.

This clone was picked up a small number of times. The chain has TRBV6-2 or TRBV6-3 and TRBJ2-2; 7 nucleotides line up with TRBD1. This CDR3 has 14 amino acids. The germline V gene encodes CDR1 MNHEY and CDR2 SVGEGT. The V gene end was trimmed by 4 bases and the J gene end by 4 bases; junction bases not matched to a gene: 3. The CDR3: CASSSGTATGELFF. The CDR3 DNA reads TGTGCCAGCAGTTCCGGGACAGCCACCGGGGAGCTGTTTTTT.

The chain uses TRBV6-6 and TRBJ2-6; 11 bases are shared with TRBD2. Per the germline V gene, CDR1 is MNHNY and CDR2 is SVGAGI (reference sequence). The CDR3 has 21 residues. Germline trimming cut 6 bases from V and 0 bases from J; bases unmatched to any gene: 16. The CDR3 DNA reads as TGTGCCAGCAGCCTTAGGGCTAGCGGGGGGCGATGGAACTCTGGGGCCAACGTCCTGACTTTC. It encodes CASSLRASGGRWNSGANVLTF.

This clone was counted between two and nine times. V gene TRBV18 combines with J gene TRBJ1-1; the D is unclear. V shed 3 bases and J shed 4 bases, with 6 bases lying between them. Germline V CDR1 and CDR2: KGHSH, LQKENI. The CDR3 totals 12 residues. The CDR3: CASSPSGTEAFF. CDR3 nucleotides: TGTGCCAGCTCACCCTCGGGCACTGAAGCTTTCTTT.